The 20 T cell receptor beta chains presented below share a single source sample, sequenced in a study of T-cell reconstitution after alpha-beta-depleted transplantation in children. Unique molecular identifiers were incorporated when the TCRbeta library was constructed. TCRdb re-called the PCR reads with MiXCR, one entry per CDR3 protein. The sample holds under 450,000 distinct CDR3 sequences; 15% to 20% are singletons and the top ten take around 28%. This specimen consisted of PBMCs, mostly from graft donor cells, obtained 360 days after TCRalphabeta/CD19-depleted stem cell transplant. Source of these receptors: a boy under two years old who had a stem cell transplant for Wiskott-Aldrich syndrome, so the T cells may come from the graft donor.

The chain links TRBV4-3 to TRBJ2-1, with unresolved D. Germline V CDR1 and CDR2: LGHNA, YSLEER. This CDR3 spans 16 amino acids. Trimming cost V 0 bases and J 4 bases, with 13 bases left between them. This chain's CDR3 is CASSQEWLVPYNEQFF. The CDR3 nucleotides are TGCGCCAGCAGCCAAGAGTGGCTAGTTCCATACAATGAGCAGTTCTTC.

The V and J genes are TRBV7-9 and TRBJ1-4; D is unresolved. The V gene lost 5 bases and the J gene lost 6 bases, with 10 bases spanning the gap. The CDR3 runs to 13 residues. Germline-derived CDR1 and CDR2 are SEHNR and FQNEAQ (reference sequence). The CDR3 is CASSTTVDEKLFF. Here the CDR3 DNA reads TGTGCCAGCAGCACGACTGTGGATGAAAAACTGTTTTTT. The full variable domain, completed using reference TRBV7-9 and TRBJ1-4, is DTGVSQNPRHKITKRGQNVTFRCDPISEHNRLYWYRQTLGQGPEFLTYFQNEAQLEKSRLLSDRFSAERPKGSFSTLEIQRTEQGDSAMYLCASSTTVDEKLFFGSGTQLSVL.

The rearrangement uses TRBV6-5 and TRBJ2-6; 11 bases fit TRBD1. CDR1 and CDR2 from the germline V gene are MNHEY and SVGAGI. This CDR3 is built from 19 residues. The trim removed 2 bases at V and 2 bases at J, leaving 8 bases unmatched. The CDR3 region is CASSYNSGQGEAGANVLTF. In DNA form, the CDR3 reads TGTGCCAGCAGTTACAACTCGGGACAGGGGGAGGCTGGGGCCAACGTCCTGACTTTC.

The chain links TRBV12-3 or TRBV12-4 to TRBJ2-1, with D possibly matching TRBD2 (7 bases). Trimming stripped 2 bases from V and 8 bases from J, with 13 bases between. The CDR3 is 14 residues long. DNA for the CDR3: TGTGCCAGCAGTTTAAGGGGGAGGGTCGATGAGCAGTTCTTC. It yields the protein CASSLRGRVDEQFF.

The chain combines TRBV7-9 with TRBJ2-7; perhaps TRBD2 as D (5 bases). The V end was cut by 11 bases, the J end by 1 base, with 15 bases between. The CDR3 consists of 13 residues. Germline V lookup: CDR1 SEHNR, CDR2 FQNEAQ (reference sequence). The CDR3 region is CAVVRVPSYEQYF. CDR3 sequence (DNA): TGTGCCGTGGTGCGGGTCCCGTCCTACGAGCAGTACTTC.

The gene calls are TRBV7-2 and TRBJ2-3; D not certain. V was pared by 0 bases and J by 6 bases, with 13 bases between. CDR1 is SGHTA and CDR2 is FQGNSA in the germline V gene. This CDR3 comprises 15 residues. In nucleotides, the CDR3 is TGTGCCAGCAGCTTAGCGGGCTGGCGAACCGATACGCAGTATTTT. Its translation is CASSLAGWRTDTQYF.

This clonotype has a handful of counts. This sequence joins TRBV7-2 and TRBJ2-1, with 8 bases that match TRBD2. The CDR3 contains 15 residues. Germline CDR1 is SGHTA and CDR2 is FQGNSA. The trim removed 3 bases at V and 8 bases at J, leaving 9 bases unmatched. The CDR3 DNA follows: TGTGCCAGCAGCTTTCGTAGCGGGGACGGAGATGAGCAGTTCTTC. It specifies CASSFRSGDGDEQFF.

There are a few counts of this clonotype. The chain uses TRBV5-1 and TRBJ2-2; the D gene is possibly TRBD1 (6 bases). Deletions cut 2 bases from V and 8 bases from J, with 19 bases between. Germline assignment: CDR1 SGHRS and CDR2 YFSETQ. The CDR3 is 16 amino acids. CDR3 in DNA: TGCGCCAGCAGCTTACAGGGTGCGCGATTACCGGGGGAGCTGTTTTTT. As protein: CASSLQGARLPGELFF. Using reference TRBV5-1 and TRBJ2-2 for the parts outside the CDR3, the full variable domain is KAGVTQTPRYLIKTRGQQVTLSCSPISGHRSVSWYQQTPGQGLQFLFEYFSETQRNKGNFPGRFSGRQFSNSRSEMNVSTLELGDSALYLCASSLQGARLPGELFFGEGSRLTVL.

This clonotype showed up just a few times. J is TRBJ2-7 and V is TRBV3-1, with D perhaps assigned TRBD1 or TRBD2 (5 bases each). With 0 bases removed from V and 2 bases from J, the gap between germline ends came to 11 bases. The V gene's germline CDR1 is LGHDT and CDR2 YNNKEL (reference sequence). The CDR3 has 15 residues. In DNA form, the CDR3 reads TGTGCCAGCAGCCAAGATCGAGGGGCCACCTACGAGCAGTACTTC. Its protein is CASSQDRGATYEQYF.

This chain connects TRBV2 to TRBJ2-1, with D possibly being TRBD2 (5 bases). V was shortened by 8 bases and J by 3 bases, with 11 bases between the two germline ends. Germline loops: CDR1 SNHLY, CDR2 FYNNEI. This CDR3 comprises 13 residues. CDR3 in DNA: TGTGCCAGCTCAACTAGGAGCTACAATGAGCAGTTCTTC. It encodes CASSTRSYNEQFF.

The gene calls are TRBV11-1 and TRBJ1-2; the D is unclear. CDR1 is SGHAT and CDR2 is FQDESV in the germline V gene (reference sequence). Trimming removed 3 bases from V and 12 bases from J, with 17 bases in between. This CDR3 region has 13 residues. The CDR3 loop reads CASSLWENSLHTF. CDR3 nucleotides: TGTGCCAGCAGCTTGTGGGAGAACTCCCTCCACACCTTC.

The rearrangement links TRBV2 to TRBJ1-1; D unresolved. CDR1 and CDR2 from the germline V gene are SNHLY and FYNNEI. Between the trimmed V and J ends, which lost 6 bases and 0 bases, there was a span of 11 bases. The CDR3 is 14 amino acids. CDR3 nucleotide sequence: TGTGCCAGCAGAAGCCGCGGTTTGAACACTGAAGCTTTCTTT. This codes for CASRSRGLNTEAFF.

The chain recombines TRBV18 with TRBJ2-1; 8 bases fit TRBD1. Germline V gene data show CDR1 as KGHSH and CDR2 as LQKENI. V lost 1 base, J lost 5 bases, and 7 bases stayed unmatched. CDR3 size: 16 residues. DNA of the CDR3: TGTGCCAGCTCACCACAAAGACAGGGGTACGACAATGAGCAGTTCTTC. Amino acids: CASSPQRQGYDNEQFF.

This clonotype was seen a handful of times. The rearrangement joins TRBV5-1 to TRBJ2-2, with D possibly matching TRBD1 (5 bases). The CDR3 loop spans 17 amino acids. Looked up from germline, CDR1 is SGHRS and CDR2 is YFSETQ. V was trimmed by 0 bases and J by 8 bases, leaving 20 bases between them. The CDR3 loop is CASSLASKGRPLGELFF. The CDR3 coding sequence is TGCGCCAGCAGCTTGGCCTCTAAGGGGCGTCCCCTAGGGGAGCTGTTTTTT.

This chain uses TRBV28 with TRBJ1-2; D remains unclear. Trimming removed 4 bases from V and 4 bases from J, with 13 bases in between. The CDR3 has 14 amino acids. Germline V gene data show CDR1 as MDHEN and CDR2 as SYDVKM. The CDR3 is CASSSPWQAYGYTF. CDR3 bases: TGTGCCAGCAGTTCCCCCTGGCAGGCCTATGGCTACACCTTC.

This clonotype was recorded a few times. V usage is TRBV7-2 and J usage is TRBJ2-1; maybe TRBD2 (6 bases). Germline CDR1 is SGHTA and CDR2 is FQGNSA. V lost 8 bases, J lost 9 bases, and 17 bases lay in between. The CDR3 is 13 amino acids. The CDR3 is CASSRTIWGEQFF. Written as DNA, the CDR3 is TGTGCCAGCTCTCGGACTATCTGGGGTGAGCAGTTCTTC.

This clonotype was detected a few times. The chain recombines TRBV10-3 with TRBJ1-5, with TRBD1 as a possible D gene (6 bases). V was pared by 2 bases and J by 4 bases, with 9 bases between. The length of the CDR3 is 14 residues. Germline CDR1 ENHRY, CDR2 SYGVKD. Here the CDR3 reads CAISEARGNQPQHF. For the CDR3, the DNA is TGTGCCATCAGTGAGGCCAGGGGTAATCAGCCCCAGCATTTT.

The chain links TRBV12-3 or TRBV12-4 to TRBJ1-1; unclear D gene. The V end was cut by 3 bases, the J end by 1 base, with 18 bases between. There are 17 residues in the CDR3. The CDR3 is CASSFRLILIRNTEAFF. The CDR3 DNA reads TGTGCCAGCAGTTTTCGTCTAATACTCATAAGGAACACTGAAGCTTTCTTT.

The chain carries TRBV18 and TRBJ1-1, with D perhaps matching TRBD1 (6 bases). The CDR3 totals 15 residues. From germline, CDR1 is KGHSH and CDR2 LQKENI. Trimming shortened V by 1 base and J by 6 bases, and 15 bases separated the two germline ends. The CDR3 sequence: CASSPRSDGGSEAFF. The CDR3 nucleotides read TGTGCCAGCTCACCACGGTCCGACGGGGGCTCTGAAGCTTTCTTT.

This chain uses TRBV20-1 with TRBJ2-7; 8 bases fit TRBD1. The CDR3 runs to 15 residues. Looked up from germline, CDR1 is DFQATT and CDR2 is SNEGSKA (reference sequence). Trimming took 0 bases from V and 3 from J; bases not matched to a gene: 7. For the CDR3, the DNA is TGCAGTGCTAGAGATAATGGACAGGGTCTCTACGAGCAGTACTTC. It specifies CSARDNGQGLYEQYF.